This record looks at one T cell receptor (beta chain) sequence and its context. Its cognate antigen is unknown. The authors ran a second PCR of roughly 6 to 12 cycles using a sample-barcoded 5' primer and a J-beta primer mix. Every sample gave at least 2.5 million paired-end reads containing CDR3. TCRdb called the 5' RACE reads again in MiXCR, with one record for every CDR3 protein. The sample has 600,000 to 650,000 distinct CDR3 sequences; about 54% are singletons. The record originates from a study of blood T cells in healthy people across ages. Study background: Template switching retrieved approximately one barcoded beta molecule for each two T cells. Study conclusions and caveats: TCR beta diversity, measured per million T cells, fell in a roughly linear way with age.

V lost 2 bases and J 4 bases, leaving 11 bases between the germline ends. This CDR3 has 15 residues. The germline V gene has CDR1 MNHNY and CDR2 SVGAGI (reference sequence). Material for sequencing was blood. The gene calls are TRBV6-6 and TRBJ2-2; D not certain. The source of this sequence is a man in his fifties or sixties in good health. Written as DNA, the CDR3 is TGTGCCAGCAGTTACCGCCCAGGTTCCACCGGGGAGCTGTTTTTT. It yields the protein CASSYRPGSTGELFF.